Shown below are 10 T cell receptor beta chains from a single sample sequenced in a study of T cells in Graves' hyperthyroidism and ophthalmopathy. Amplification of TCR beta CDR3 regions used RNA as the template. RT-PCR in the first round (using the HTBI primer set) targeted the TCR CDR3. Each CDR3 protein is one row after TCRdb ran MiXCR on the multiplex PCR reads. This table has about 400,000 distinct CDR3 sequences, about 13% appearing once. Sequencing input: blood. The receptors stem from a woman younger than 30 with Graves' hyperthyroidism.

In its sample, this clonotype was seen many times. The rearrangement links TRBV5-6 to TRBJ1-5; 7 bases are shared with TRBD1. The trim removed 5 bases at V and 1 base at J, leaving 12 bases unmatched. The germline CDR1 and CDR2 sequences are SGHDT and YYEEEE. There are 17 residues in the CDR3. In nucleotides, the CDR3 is TGTGCCAGCAGTCTTAACAGGGGAAAACGGAGCAATCAGCCCCAGCATTTT. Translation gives CASSLNRGKRSNQPQHF.

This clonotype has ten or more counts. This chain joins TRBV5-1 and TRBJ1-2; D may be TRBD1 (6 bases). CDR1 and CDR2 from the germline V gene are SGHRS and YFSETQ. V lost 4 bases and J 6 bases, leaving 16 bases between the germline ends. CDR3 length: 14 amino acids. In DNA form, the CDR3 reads TGCGCCAGCAGCATTCCGGACAAGGGGGATGGCTACACCTTC. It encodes CASSIPDKGDGYTF.

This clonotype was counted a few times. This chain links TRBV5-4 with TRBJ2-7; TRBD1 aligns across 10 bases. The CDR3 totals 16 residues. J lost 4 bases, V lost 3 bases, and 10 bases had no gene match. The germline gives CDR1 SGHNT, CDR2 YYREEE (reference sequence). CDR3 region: CASSSLGQGKKYEQYF. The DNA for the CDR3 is TGTGCCAGCAGCTCCTTGGGACAGGGGAAGAAGTACGAGCAGTACTTC.

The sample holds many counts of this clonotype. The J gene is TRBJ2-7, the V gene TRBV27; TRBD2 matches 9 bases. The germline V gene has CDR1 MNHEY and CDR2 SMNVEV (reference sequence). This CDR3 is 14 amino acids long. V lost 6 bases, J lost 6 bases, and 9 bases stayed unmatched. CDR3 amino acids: CASSPRAGGGEQYF. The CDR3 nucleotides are TGTGCCAGCAGCCCGCGAGCGGGGGGCGGCGAGCAGTACTTC.

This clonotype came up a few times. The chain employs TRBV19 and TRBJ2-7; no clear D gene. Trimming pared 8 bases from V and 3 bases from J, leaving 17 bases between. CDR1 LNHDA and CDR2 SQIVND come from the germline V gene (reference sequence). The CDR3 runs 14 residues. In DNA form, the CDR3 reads TGTGCCAGTGGTGCAGGTCTCCTCGGCTACGAGCAGTACTTC. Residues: CASGAGLLGYEQYF.

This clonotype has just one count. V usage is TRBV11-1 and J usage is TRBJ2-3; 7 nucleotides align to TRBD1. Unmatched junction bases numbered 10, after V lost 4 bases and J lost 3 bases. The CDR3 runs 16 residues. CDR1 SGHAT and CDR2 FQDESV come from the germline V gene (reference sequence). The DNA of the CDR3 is TGTGCCAGCAGCTGGGGACGGACAGGAGGTACAGATACGCAGTATTTT. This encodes CASSWGRTGGTDTQYF.

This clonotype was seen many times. The CDR3, as DNA: TGTGCCAGCAATAGGGCCGGAACATTTTACGAGCAGTACTTC. It encodes CASNRAGTFYEQYF. This sequence joins TRBV12-3 or TRBV12-4 and TRBJ2-7; D not certain. V lost 7 bases and J 4 bases, leaving 17 bases between the germline ends. There are 14 residues in the CDR3.

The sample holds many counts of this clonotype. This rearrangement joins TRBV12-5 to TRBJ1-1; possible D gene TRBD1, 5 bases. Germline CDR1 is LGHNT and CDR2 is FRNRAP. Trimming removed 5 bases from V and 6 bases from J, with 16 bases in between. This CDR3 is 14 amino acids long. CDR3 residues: CASGTLPAGSEAFF. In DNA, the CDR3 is TGTGCTAGTGGTACCCTACCTGCAGGGTCTGAAGCTTTCTTT.

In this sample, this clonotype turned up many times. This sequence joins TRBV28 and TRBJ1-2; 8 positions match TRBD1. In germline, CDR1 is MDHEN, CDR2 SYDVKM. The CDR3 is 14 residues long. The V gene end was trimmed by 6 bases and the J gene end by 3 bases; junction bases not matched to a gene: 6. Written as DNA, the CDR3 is TGTGCCAGCAGCCCGGACAGGGCGTACTATGGCTACACCTTC. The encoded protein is CASSPDRAYYGYTF.

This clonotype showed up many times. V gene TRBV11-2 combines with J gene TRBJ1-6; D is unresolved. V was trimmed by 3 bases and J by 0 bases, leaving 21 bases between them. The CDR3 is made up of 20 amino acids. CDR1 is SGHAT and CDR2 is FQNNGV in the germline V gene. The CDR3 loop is CASSFGSKGVSSSYNSPLHF. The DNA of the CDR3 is TGTGCCAGCAGCTTCGGGTCCAAGGGAGTTTCCAGCTCCTATAATTCACCCCTCCACTTT.